This record concerns one T cell receptor beta chain sequence. No antigen is known for it. The data are from a study of OX40 agonist ivuxolimab in advanced cancers. Study in general: Anti-PD-1, anti-PD-L1 or anti-CTLA-4 therapy given earlier was allowed, and approximately 40% had some. Study conclusions and caveats: Nonresponders, in some cases, also had low normalized T-cell clonal expansion.

The CDR3 contains 14 residues. From germline, CDR1 is MNHEY and CDR2 SMNVEV (reference sequence). Losses at the gene ends were 2 bases for V and 3 bases for J; bases not matched to a gene: 3. Sequenced by immunoSEQ multiplex PCR; TCRdb stores in-frame clones only, minus some. The table includes more than 75,000 clones, about 80% detected once. The specimen was CD4+ or CD8+ T cells sorted from blood, collected in a trial of the OX40 agonist ivuxolimab. The rearrangement links TRBV27 to TRBJ2-7; 8 bases are a match to TRBD2. The TCR was taken from an adult with an advanced solid tumor such as melanoma, head and neck, liver or kidney cancer. DNA of the CDR3: TGTGCCAGCAGTTTAATAGCGGGAAGCTACGAGCAGTACTTC. It specifies CASSLIAGSYEQYF.